Listed below are T cell receptor beta chains from one sample, sequenced in a study of sequential checkpoint blockade in melanoma. Assay: immunoSEQ multiplex PCR; the TCRdb copy retains only in-frame clones and omits some. The sample shows about 10,000 clones, 25% to 30% of them seen only once. Sequencing was performed on tumor tissue (inferred from file names), taken from a patient given nivolumab and ipilimumab in sequence. These receptors were taken from a human donor with melanoma. CDR3s include the opening cysteine and the closing phenylalanine or tryptophan. D genes are given only for firm matches. A clone size is listed for some rows: how often the clone was seen (once, few, many), or a class if it is expanded.

clone_size: NA
j_call: TRBJ1-2
v_call: TRBV18
d_call: TRBD1
cdr3_aa: CASSPPDRADGYTF
cdr3_nt: TGTGCCAGCTCACCTCCGGACAGGGCGGATGGCTACACCTTC

clone_size: NA
j_call: TRBJ2-7
v_call: TRBV6-8
d_call: TRBD1
cdr3_aa: CASSYSRTGLAYEQYF
cdr3_nt: TGTGCCAGCAGTTACTCCCGGACAGGGCTCGCCTACGAGCAGTACTTC

clone_size: NA
j_call: TRBJ2-5
v_call: TRBV6-8
d_call: TRBD2
cdr3_aa: CASSPTSGGQTQYF
cdr3_nt: TGTGCCAGCAGTCCGACTAGCGGGGGACAGACCCAGTACTTC

clone_size: NA
j_call: TRBJ1-5
v_call: TRBV5-1
d_call: NA
cdr3_aa: CASSLGGGAPSNQPQHF
cdr3_nt: TGCGCCAGCAGCTTGGGAGGGGGGGCTCCGAGCAATCAGCCCCAGCATTTT

clone_size: NA
j_call: TRBJ1-3
v_call: TRBV2
d_call: NA
cdr3_aa: CASSDQGSSGNTIYF
cdr3_nt: TGTGCCAGCAGTGACCAGGGGAGCTCTGGAAACACCATATATTTT

clone_size: NA
j_call: TRBJ2-2
v_call: TRBV5-1
d_call: NA
cdr3_aa: CASSLPSAAGELFF
cdr3_nt: TGCGCCAGCAGCTTACCCAGTGCTGCCGGGGAGCTGTTTTTT

clone_size: few
j_call: TRBJ2-2
v_call: TRBV4-1
d_call: TRBD2
cdr3_aa: CASSPPGLGTGELFF
cdr3_nt: TGCGCCAGCAGCCCCCCGGGACTAGGGACCGGGGAGCTGTTTTTT

clone_size: medium-sized
j_call: TRBJ2-7
v_call: TRBV9
d_call: NA
cdr3_aa: CASSVADFYEQYF
cdr3_nt: TGTGCCAGCAGCGTAGCGGACTTCTACGAGCAGTACTTC

clone_size: NA
j_call: TRBJ2-3
v_call: TRBV29-1
d_call: NA
cdr3_aa: CSAQKEQTSTDTQYF
cdr3_nt: TGCAGCGCCCAGAAAGAACAGACTAGCACAGATACGCAGTATTTT

clone_size: NA
j_call: TRBJ2-2
v_call: TRBV6-8
d_call: TRBD2
cdr3_aa: CASRRTSRPGGELFF
cdr3_nt: TGTGCCAGCAGAAGGACTAGCAGGCCAGGGGGGGAGCTGTTTTTT

clone_size: NA
j_call: TRBJ2-6
v_call: TRBV5-1
d_call: TRBD1
cdr3_aa: CASCLGTGFLGANVLTF
cdr3_nt: TGCGCCAGCTGCCTTGGGACAGGGTTCCTCGGGGCCAACGTCCTGACTTTC

clone_size: few
j_call: TRBJ2-5
v_call: TRBV4-1
d_call: TRBD2
cdr3_aa: CASSTRLGLAGGQETQYF
cdr3_nt: TGCGCCAGCAGTACACGACTAGGACTAGCGGGGGGGCAAGAGACCCAGTACTTC

clone_size: large
j_call: TRBJ2-1
v_call: TRBV6-1
d_call: TRBD2
cdr3_aa: CASSEVGLAGEEQFF
cdr3_nt: TGTGCCAGCAGTGAAGTGGGACTAGCGGGTGAGGAGCAGTTCTTC

clone_size: NA
j_call: TRBJ2-2
v_call: TRBV30
d_call: TRBD2
cdr3_aa: CAWSVTGRDGELFF
cdr3_nt: TGTGCCTGGAGTGTAACGGGGAGGGACGGGGAGCTGTTTTTT

clone_size: NA
j_call: TRBJ2-2
v_call: TRBV29-1
d_call: NA
cdr3_aa: CSVEPGNTGELFF
cdr3_nt: TGCAGCGTTGAGCCCGGCAACACCGGGGAGCTGTTTTTT

clone_size: NA
j_call: TRBJ2-3
v_call: TRBV19
d_call: NA
cdr3_aa: CASSIGRDFTDTQYF
cdr3_nt: TGTGCCAGTAGTATCGGGCGGGACTTCACAGATACGCAGTATTTT

clone_size: NA
j_call: TRBJ2-1
v_call: TRBV19
d_call: NA
cdr3_aa: CASSPNPRVEQFF
cdr3_nt: TGTGCCAGTAGTCCCAACCCCAGGGTTGAGCAGTTCTTC

clone_size: NA
j_call: TRBJ1-5
v_call: TRBV30
d_call: TRBD1
cdr3_aa: CAWKGQGARQPQHF
cdr3_nt: TGTGCCTGGAAGGGACAGGGGGCCCGTCAGCCCCAGCATTTT

clone_size: few
j_call: TRBJ2-1
v_call: TRBV7-6
d_call: TRBD1
cdr3_aa: CASSGGQGIHEQFF
cdr3_nt: TGTGCCAGCAGCGGCGGACAGGGGATACATGAGCAGTTCTTC

clone_size: few
j_call: TRBJ2-2
v_call: TRBV12-5
d_call: NA
cdr3_aa: CASTSGTTNTGELFF
cdr3_nt: TGTGCCAGCACCTCCGGGACAACGAACACCGGGGAGCTGTTTTTT

clone_size: NA
j_call: TRBJ2-7
v_call: TRBV5-1
d_call: TRBD2
cdr3_aa: CASSFLAGRGRQYF
cdr3_nt: TGCGCCAGCAGTTTCCTGGCCGGGAGGGGACGACAGTACTTC

clone_size: few
j_call: TRBJ2-5
v_call: TRBV11-3
d_call: TRBD1
cdr3_aa: CASSLAGTGKETQYF
cdr3_nt: TGTGCCAGCAGCCTTGCCGGGACAGGGAAAGAGACCCAGTACTTC

clone_size: NA
j_call: TRBJ2-7
v_call: TRBV11-3
d_call: TRBD2
cdr3_aa: CASSSRGGPYEQYF
cdr3_nt: TGTGCCAGCAGCTCGCGGGGGGGACCCTACGAGCAGTACTTC

clone_size: NA
j_call: TRBJ1-2
v_call: TRBV4-1
d_call: TRBD1
cdr3_aa: CASSRGTGDRGYTF
cdr3_nt: TGCGCCAGCAGCCGGGGGACAGGGGATCGTGGCTACACCTTC

clone_size: NA
j_call: TRBJ2-1
v_call: TRBV30
d_call: TRBD1
cdr3_aa: CAWSLDRAEQFF
cdr3_nt: TGTGCCTGGAGCCTGGACAGGGCCGAGCAGTTCTTC

clone_size: few
j_call: TRBJ1-2
v_call: TRBV11-3
d_call: NA
cdr3_aa: CASSLDLGRTYGYTF
cdr3_nt: TGTGCCAGCAGCTTAGATTTGGGACGGACCTATGGCTACACCTTC

clone_size: few
j_call: TRBJ2-1
v_call: TRBV10-2
d_call: NA
cdr3_aa: CASRRDLGNEQFF
cdr3_nt: TGCGCCAGCAGGAGAGACCTAGGCAATGAGCAGTTCTTC

clone_size: NA
j_call: TRBJ2-7
v_call: TRBV25-1
d_call: NA
cdr3_aa: CASSPTGSSYEQYF
cdr3_nt: TGTGCCAGCTCACCGACGGGGAGCTCCTACGAGCAGTACTTC

clone_size: NA
j_call: TRBJ2-4
v_call: TRBV19
d_call: NA
cdr3_aa: CASSIRWDKNIQYF
cdr3_nt: TGTGCCAGTAGTATAAGATGGGACAAAAACATTCAGTACTTC

clone_size: few
j_call: TRBJ2-6
v_call: TRBV19
d_call: NA
cdr3_aa: CASKLWDSGANVLTF
cdr3_nt: TGTGCCAGTAAGCTATGGGATTCCGGGGCCAACGTCCTGACTTTC

clone_size: medium-sized
j_call: TRBJ2-1
v_call: TRBV5-1
d_call: NA
cdr3_aa: CATREGTVIHEQFF
cdr3_nt: TGCGCCACCCGGGAGGGGACAGTCATCCATGAGCAGTTCTTC

clone_size: few
j_call: TRBJ1-3
v_call: TRBV6-8
d_call: NA
cdr3_aa: CASTTGSLANSGNTIYF
cdr3_nt: TGTGCCAGCACTACAGGGTCTCTCGCCAACTCTGGAAACACCATATATTTT

clone_size: NA
j_call: TRBJ2-3
v_call: TRBV11-3
d_call: TRBD1
cdr3_aa: CASSPTGGTTDTQYF
cdr3_nt: TGTGCCAGCAGCCCGACAGGGGGAACCACAGATACGCAGTATTTT

clone_size: NA
j_call: TRBJ2-1
v_call: TRBV30
d_call: TRBD2
cdr3_aa: CAWSLAGGHSISEQFF
cdr3_nt: TGTGCCTGGAGTTTAGCGGGGGGGCATTCCATCTCAGAGCAGTTCTTC

clone_size: few
j_call: TRBJ2-2
v_call: TRBV2
d_call: TRBD1
cdr3_aa: CASSPTGGGTGELFF
cdr3_nt: TGTGCCAGCAGTCCTACAGGGGGCGGCACCGGGGAGCTGTTTTTT

clone_size: few
j_call: TRBJ2-7
v_call: TRBV11-3
d_call: NA
cdr3_aa: CASSSPGLSYEQYF
cdr3_nt: TGTGCCAGCAGCTCCCCCGGACTCTCCTACGAGCAGTACTTC

clone_size: many
j_call: TRBJ1-3
v_call: TRBV11-3
d_call: NA
cdr3_aa: CASSLDGGFGNTIYF
cdr3_nt: TGTGCCAGCAGCTTAGATGGAGGGTTCGGAAACACCATATATTTT

clone_size: NA
j_call: TRBJ1-4
v_call: TRBV6-8
d_call: TRBD1
cdr3_aa: CASSYSTSLTGTGVPMQLFF
cdr3_nt: TGTGCCAGCAGTTACTCCACATCCTTAACCGGGACAGGGGTTCCCATGCAACTGTTTTTT

clone_size: many
j_call: TRBJ1-1
v_call: TRBV6-9
d_call: NA
cdr3_aa: CASSFGSEAFF
cdr3_nt: TGTGCCAGCAGTTTTGGCAGCGAAGCTTTCTTT

clone_size: NA
j_call: TRBJ2-5
v_call: TRBV11-3
d_call: TRBD1
cdr3_aa: CASSSYDRAETQYF
cdr3_nt: TGTGCCAGCAGCTCCTATGACAGGGCAGAGACCCAGTACTTC

clone_size: NA
j_call: TRBJ1-1
v_call: TRBV30
d_call: NA
cdr3_aa: CAWGPRRPEAFF
cdr3_nt: TGTGCCTGGGGTCCCCGGCGCCCTGAAGCTTTCTTT

clone_size: NA
j_call: TRBJ2-1
v_call: TRBV6-8
d_call: NA
cdr3_aa: CASSTNPGGRGYNEQFF
cdr3_nt: TGTGCCAGCAGTACGAACCCGGGGGGCAGAGGGTACAATGAGCAGTTCTTC

clone_size: few
j_call: TRBJ1-5
v_call: TRBV11-3
d_call: NA
cdr3_aa: CASSLDSGSDQPQHF
cdr3_nt: TGTGCCAGCAGCTTGGATTCAGGGAGCGATCAGCCCCAGCATTTT

clone_size: many
j_call: TRBJ1-6
v_call: TRBV6-8
d_call: NA
cdr3_aa: CASSYGQGSSYNSPLHF
cdr3_nt: TGTGCCAGCAGTTATGGGCAGGGTAGCTCCTATAATTCACCCCTCCACTTT

clone_size: few
j_call: TRBJ1-5
v_call: TRBV11-3
d_call: TRBD1
cdr3_aa: CASSIQGRGNQPQHF
cdr3_nt: TGTGCCAGCAGCATACAGGGGAGGGGCAATCAGCCCCAGCATTTT

clone_size: NA
j_call: TRBJ2-5
v_call: TRBV29-1
d_call: NA
cdr3_aa: CSVELWVGETQYF
cdr3_nt: TGCAGCGTTGAATTGTGGGTCGGGGAGACCCAGTACTTC